This TCR beta chain was sequenced for a study of identical twins. Concerning this clonotype: Its specificity is unknown.

Findings of the study overall: For cord blood, abundant beta clonotypes had fewer insertions, unlike memory repertoires, which showed none.

TCRdb re-analysed the 5' RACE reads in MiXCR, keeping a single row per CDR3 protein. This table holds roughly 1,500,000 distinct CDR3 sequences, under 35% found once. The sequence was obtained from a newborn girl in good health. The sequencing sample was made of cord blood.

CDR3 nucleotides: TGCGCCAGCAGTGAGTCGATCGTTTCTAATGAAAAACTGTTTTTT. Encoded protein: CASSESIVSNEKLFF. V and J are TRBV10-2 and TRBJ1-4; no reliable D call. The V end lost 0 bases, the J end lost 3 bases, and 8 bases lay between the germline ends. Germline lookup yields CDR1 WSHSY and CDR2 SAAADI. CDR3 length: 15 amino acids.